This TCR beta chain was documented in a study of spatial heterogeneity in lung cancer. Study-wide results and caveats: Within tumors, counts of expanded alpha and beta TCRs tracked tumor mutation counts.

CDR1 is SGHTA and CDR2 is FQGNSA in the germline V gene. The CDR3 is made up of 11 amino acids. MiXCR was run by TCRdb on the 5' RACE reads, yielding one entry per CDR3 protein. The top ten clones hold about 20% of a sample with approximately 94,000 distinct CDR3 sequences, nearly 4.5% of them seen once. Time point denoted: sample taken at primary tumor resection. Notes on this clonotype: Its antigen is not identified. The junction departs from germline at one end; a sequencing error may be responsible.

Here the sequenced sample was lung tumor tissue, taken at surgery. This receptor was obtained from a male donor with early-stage non-small cell lung cancer. The gene calls are TRBV7-2 and TRBJ2-5; no reliable D call. CDR3 protein: CASSAEESQYF. CDR3 coding DNA: TGTGCCAGCAGCGCAGAAGAGAGCCAGTACTTC.